The 17 T cell receptor beta chains reported below all come from one sample, sequenced in a study of cytomegalovirus exposure and HLA in healthy donors. PCR was performed using 60 Vbeta and 13 Jbeta primers. The assay was immunoSEQ multiplex PCR, and TCRdb's table has in-frame clones only and misses some. The table lists some 150,000 clones. The sample taken for sequencing was PBMCs. All receptors come from a woman aged 18-29 years in good health and CMV-seronegative.

V and J are TRBV29-1 and TRBJ1-1, with 9 nucleotides matching TRBD1. After removal of 2 bases from V and 4 bases from J, the junction contained 2 bases not matched to a gene. CDR3 length equals 13 residues. In germline, CDR1 is SQVTM, CDR2 ANQGSEA. CDR3 coding DNA: TGCAGCGTTGAATTGACAGGGGGCACTGAAGCTTTCTTT. This codes for CSVELTGGTEAFF.

The V and J genes are TRBV5-5 and TRBJ2-1; D possibly corresponds to TRBD1 (5 bases). The CDR3 length is 14 residues. The germline V gene has CDR1 SGHKS and CDR2 YYEKEE (reference sequence). Trimming shortened V by 4 bases and J by 2 bases, and 10 bases separated the two germline ends. The CDR3 coding sequence is TGTGCCAGCAGCCTTGGGGCAGCCTACAATGAGCAGTTCTTC. Translating it yields CASSLGAAYNEQFF.

This chain uses TRBV18 with TRBJ2-7, with TRBD2 as a possible D gene (5 bases). This CDR3 is 14 amino acids long. Trimming shortened V by 2 bases and J by 5 bases, and 13 bases separated the two germline ends. Per the germline V gene, CDR1 is KGHSH and CDR2 is LQKENI. CDR3 coding DNA: TGTGCCAGCTCACCATACGAGGGATCTAACGAGCAGTACTTC. Protein: CASSPYEGSNEQYF.

The chain is built from TRBV7-8 and TRBJ2-5; 11 nucleotides agree with TRBD1. The end of the DNA is better explained by TRBJ2-7, so the J call may be wrong. Germline CDR1 reads SGHVS; CDR2 reads FQNEAQ. This CDR3 is 14 amino acids long. CDR3 nucleotides: TGTGCCAGCAGCTGGGGACAGGGGGTTTACGAGCAGTACTTC. Its translation: CASSWGQGVYEQYF.

The chain recombines TRBV5-1 with TRBJ2-7; D might be TRBD2 (5 bases). Looked up from germline, CDR1 is SGHRS and CDR2 is YFSETQ. V was clipped by 2 bases and J by 2 bases, with 11 bases between them. The CDR3 is made up of 14 amino acids. As DNA, the CDR3 is TGCGCCAGCAGCTTCGGACTTACCCCCTACGAGCAGTACTTC. This gives the protein CASSFGLTPYEQYF.

The gene calls are TRBV6-1 and TRBJ2-1; no reliable D call. The CDR3 spans 15 residues. In germline, CDR1 is MNHNS, CDR2 SASEGT. V was cut by 10 bases and J by 4 bases, with 20 bases left in between. The CDR3 sequence: CATSHASAEYNEQFF. The CDR3 region has the DNA TGTGCCACTTCCCACGCCTCGGCGGAATACAATGAGCAGTTCTTC.

The chain is built from TRBV5-8 and TRBJ1-3; 11 positions match TRBD1. V dropped 2 bases and J dropped 2; count of bases not matched to a gene: 6. The CDR3 length is 17 residues. CDR1 is SGHTS and CDR2 is YDEGEE in the germline V gene. The CDR3 DNA reads TGTGCCAGCAGCTTATTAGGACAGGGGGCAGCTGGAAACACCATATATTTT. Its translation is CASSLLGQGAAGNTIYF.

The chain uses TRBV6-6 and TRBJ1-2; D is unclear. V lost 6 bases, J lost 8 bases, and 13 bases lay in between. Per germline, CDR1 MNHNY and CDR2 SVGAGI (reference sequence). This CDR3 has 12 amino acids. The CDR3 DNA sequence: TGTGCCAGCAGCCCAACACCCCTCGGCTACACCTTC. Its translation: CASSPTPLGYTF.

The J gene is TRBJ2-5, the V gene TRBV10-3, with TRBD2 matching over 9 bases. This CDR3 spans 15 amino acids. Germline-derived CDR1 and CDR2 are ENHRY and SYGVKD. Germline trimming cut 5 bases from V and 0 bases from J; bases unmatched to any gene: 4. The CDR3, as DNA: TGTGCCATCAGTCGGCTAGCGGGGAACCAAGAGACCCAGTACTTC. Translation gives CAISRLAGNQETQYF.

The chain is built from TRBV19 and TRBJ2-7, with 7 bases lining up with TRBD1. Germline V CDR1 and CDR2: LNHDA, SQIVND (reference sequence). Trimming removed 3 bases from V and 3 bases from J; junction bases left unmatched: 8. The CDR3 sequence is 15 residues long. This chain's CDR3 is CASSMGPTGNYEQYV. In DNA form, the CDR3 reads TGTGCCAGTAGTATGGGGCCGACAGGGAACTACGAGCAGTACGTC.

This chain uses TRBV11-3 with TRBJ2-1; TRBD2 aligns across 8 bases. Germline lookup yields CDR1 SGHNT and CDR2 YENEEA. V shed 0 bases, J shed 10 bases, and the junction held 2 bases outside the gene matches. CDR3 size: 13 residues. CDR3 region: CASSLEGGREQFF. DNA for the CDR3: TGTGCCAGCAGCTTAGAAGGCGGGAGGGAGCAGTTCTTC.

The chain recombines TRBV28 with TRBJ1-2; 8 bases agree with TRBD1. Trimming removed 4 bases from V and 7 bases from J; junction bases left unmatched: 14. The CDR3 runs to 16 residues. Germline loops: CDR1 MDHEN, CDR2 SYDVKM. The CDR3 here is CASSSVPGAGGPGYTF. As DNA, the CDR3 is TGTGCCAGCAGTTCCGTGCCCGGGGCAGGGGGCCCTGGCTACACCTTC.

DNA of the CDR3: TGTGCCAGCAGCCGTCAGGTTCTAGCGGGAGGCACCGGGGAGCTGTTTTTT. It is translated as CASSRQVLAGGTGELFF. The genes are TRBV9 and TRBJ2-2, with 11 nucleotides matching TRBD2. This CDR3 has 17 amino acids. V was clipped by 4 bases and J by 4 bases; unmatched bases: 9. CDR1 is SGDLS and CDR2 is YYNGEE in the germline V gene.

The genes are TRBV6-5 and TRBJ2-7, with TRBD2 identical over 11 bases. The V gene end was trimmed by 6 bases and the J gene end by 1 base; junction bases not matched to a gene: 5. CDR3 size: 15 residues. Per the germline V gene, CDR1 is MNHEY and CDR2 is SVGAGI. This chain's CDR3 is CASSGLAGGSYEQYF. The CDR3 DNA sequence: TGTGCCAGCAGCGGACTAGCGGGCGGATCCTACGAGCAGTACTTC.

This chain's CDR3 is CASSLVRGRDQPQHF. The CDR3 DNA sequence: TGTGCCAGCAGCCTCGTCAGGGGGCGCGATCAGCCCCAGCATTTT. V usage is TRBV5-8 and J usage is TRBJ1-5; TRBD1 matches 8 bases. V lost 4 bases and J lost 5; bases outside the gene matches: 8. Germline CDR1 reads SGHTS; CDR2 reads YDEGEE. The CDR3 spans 15 residues.

CDR3 nucleotides: TGTGCCAGCAGCGGGGAAGGGAGGAGTCAGCCCCAGCATTTT. Protein sequence: CASSGEGRSQPQHF. The chain carries TRBV25-1 and TRBJ1-5; no definite D call. The CDR3 extends over 14 amino acids. Between the trimmed V and J ends, which lost 6 bases and 6 bases, there was a span of 15 bases. Germline values: CDR1 MGHDK, CDR2 SYGVNS.

The genes are TRBV7-2 and TRBJ2-1; D is perhaps TRBD2 (5 bases). The CDR3 runs 18 residues. V was trimmed by 5 bases and J by 0 bases, leaving 20 bases between them. Germline V CDR1 and CDR2: SGHTA, FQGNSA. CDR3 protein: CASSPLLGRRGSYNEQFF. Here the CDR3 DNA reads TGTGCCAGCAGCCCCCTGTTAGGGCGTCGGGGCTCCTACAATGAGCAGTTCTTC. The whole variable domain, filled in from reference TRBV7-2 and TRBJ2-1, reads GAGVSQSPSNKVTEKGKDVELRCDPISGHTALYWYRQSLGQGLEFLIYFQGNSAPDKSGLPSDRFSAERTGGSVSTLTIQRTQQEDSAVYLCASSPLLGRRGSYNEQFFGPGTRLTVL.